The clone carrying this TCR beta chain was recorded only once. Sequenced by immunoSEQ multiplex PCR; TCRdb stores in-frame clones only, minus some. The profile shows about 77,000 clones, 93% of them singletons. This sample is part of a study of T cell changes during pregnancy in multiple sclerosis. With 2 bases removed from V and 9 bases from J, the gap between germline ends came to 11 bases. Germline CDR1 KGHSH, CDR2 LQKENI. CDR3 length equals 13 residues. The V gene is TRBV18, the J gene TRBJ1-3; no clear D. The receptor comes from a female donor in good health, enrolled as a control in a pregnancy study. The sample consisted of peripheral blood, taken after pregnancy. The CDR3 nucleotides are TGTGCCAGCTCACCAGAAGCCGGCGGCACCATATATTTT. As protein: CASSPEAGGTIYF.